The next 9 T cell receptor beta chains were all read from a single sample in a study of blood T cell repertoires in COVID-19 (TCRdb year 2020). Library method: the immunoSEQ multiplex PCR assay. The table comes from immuneACCESS by way of TCRdb, which keeps in-frame sequences with V and J called. Part of the clones is missing from these tables; in studies checked, under half for an unresolved V gene and the rest for unknown reasons. For this sample there are approximately 500,000 clones; roughly 89% appear just once. Together, the top ten hold around 0.95% of the sample. The specimen sequenced was peripheral blood. The origin of the receptors is a man younger than 30 with COVID-19, enrolled during active disease.

The chain couples TRBV24-1 to TRBJ2-5; 10 bases are a match to TRBD2. CDR1 and CDR2 (germline): KGHDR, SFDVKD. V was pared by 4 bases and J by 5 bases, with 15 bases of the junction left unmatched. The CDR3 loop spans 18 amino acids. The CDR3 region has the DNA TGTGCCACCAGTGACCCAACCAGGACTAGCGGTCGTTTGGAGACCCAGTACTTC. Its translation: CATSDPTRTSGRLETQYF.

This chain links TRBV28 with TRBJ2-5, with TRBD2 matching over 7 bases. The trim removed 7 bases at V and 9 bases at J, leaving 11 bases unmatched. The CDR3 has 13 residues. The germline gives CDR1 MDHEN, CDR2 SYDVKM. The CDR3 is CASTIAGWGAQYF. The CDR3 DNA sequence: TGTGCCAGCACCATAGCGGGCTGGGGGGCCCAGTACTTC.

This clone was detected once. The rearrangement joins TRBV20-1 to TRBJ2-3; TRBD2 agrees at 9 bases. The germline V gene has CDR1 DFQATT and CDR2 SNEGSKA (reference sequence). V shed 3 bases and J 5 bases; nucleotides not matched to a gene: 6. The CDR3 runs to 14 residues. CDR3 coding DNA: TGCAGTGCTAGTCTGGCGGGGGGGCGAGATACGCAGTATTTT. The encoded protein is CSASLAGGRDTQYF.

This chain connects TRBV19 to TRBJ1-3; 11 positions match TRBD1. Germline V lookup: CDR1 LNHDA, CDR2 SQIVND (reference sequence). The V segment lost 7 bases and the J segment 2 bases; nucleotides outside the gene matches: 4. The CDR3 runs to 15 residues. The CDR3 coding sequence is TGTGCCAGTACCTTGGACAGGGGGCCTGGAAACACCATATATTTT. Translating gives CASTLDRGPGNTIYF.

The chain recombines TRBV2 with TRBJ2-1; a possible D gene is TRBD2 (5 bases). V lost 2 bases to trimming and J lost 0 bases, with 11 bases between them. Germline V gene lookup returns CDR1 SNHLY and CDR2 FYNNEI. The CDR3 is 16 amino acids. CDR3 in DNA: TGTGCCAGCAGTGAATCCAAAGGGAGCTCCTACAATGAGCAGTTCTTC. Amino acids: CASSESKGSSYNEQFF.

This chain links TRBV15 with TRBJ2-5; 7 bases are shared with TRBD1. CDR1 is LNHNV and CDR2 is YYDKDF in the germline V gene (reference sequence). The V segment lost 0 bases and the J segment 4 bases; nucleotides outside the gene matches: 11. The CDR3 has 17 residues. CDR3 DNA sequence: TGTGCCACCAGCAGAGACGCAGGGGGTTGGTCGGGAGAGACCCAGTACTTC. Its protein is CATSRDAGGWSGETQYF.

The J gene is TRBJ1-2, the V gene TRBV10-3; 8 bases map to TRBD1. V dropped 7 bases and J dropped 4; count of bases not matched to a gene: 8. Germline CDR1 ENHRY, CDR2 SYGVKD. This CDR3 contains 14 residues. CDR3 sequence (DNA): TGTGCCATCATCCGCAGGGGGCGCATCTATGGCTACACCTTC. This codes for CAIIRRGRIYGYTF.

The J gene is TRBJ2-3, the V gene TRBV19; a weak D match, TRBD1 (5 bases). Trimming took off 6 bases at V and 0 bases at J, with 10 bases between the two ends. This CDR3 is built from 14 residues. Germline lookup yields CDR1 LNHDA and CDR2 SQIVND (reference sequence). CDR3: CASRTGSSTDTQYF. For the CDR3, the DNA is TGTGCCAGTAGAACAGGTTCCAGCACAGATACGCAGTATTTT.

The chain recombines TRBV6-5 with TRBJ2-3; D perhaps matches TRBD2 (5 bases). V lost 5 bases and J 2 bases, leaving 11 bases between the germline ends. CDR3 length equals 14 residues. Germline V lookup: CDR1 MNHEY, CDR2 SVGAGI. The CDR3 nucleotides read TGTGCCAGCAGTCCCGGACTTTTCACAGATACGCAGTATTTT. Translation: CASSPGLFTDTQYF.